This T cell receptor (beta chain) appears in the sequencing data of a study of control samples from healthy donors and cancer patients. The CDR3 length is 17 residues. V gave up 4 bases and J gave up 0 bases; unmatched junction bases: 10. Germline CDR1 and CDR2: WNHNN and SYGVQD (reference sequence). Sequencing was performed with immunoSEQ multiplex PCR; in TCRdb, only in-frame clones are kept and a portion is missing. The table lists around 140,000 clones, around 93% of them singletons. Sequencing used blood. V usage is TRBV10-1 and J usage is TRBJ2-3; TRBD1 agrees at 7 bases. This clonotype was sampled from a woman aged 50 to 60 in good health. This CDR3 is CASSVFPIQGSTDTQYF. For the CDR3, the DNA is TGCGCCAGCAGTGTTTTCCCCATACAGGGGAGCACAGATACGCAGTATTTT.